The clone carrying this T cell receptor (beta chain) was picked up a small number of times. These data belong to a study of shared clonotypes between healthy human individuals. This CDR3 region has 12 residues. The germline V gene encodes CDR1 SGHVS and CDR2 FNYEAQ. The V end lost 2 bases, the J end lost 4 bases, and 4 bases lay between the germline ends. Sequencing used immunoSEQ multiplex PCR; TCRdb keeps in-frame clones, though not all of them. The profile shows about 2.3 million clones, around 93% of them singletons. The origin of this receptor is a man between 18 and 35 years old in good health. Some clones in this sample may be carry-over from other donors' samples. Material for sequencing was naive CD4+ T cells from PBMCs. The subset was: CD45RA+ positively selected. The chain couples TRBV7-6 to TRBJ2-3; D remains ambiguous. CDR3 region: CASSLISDTQYF. CDR3 nucleotide sequence: TGTGCCAGCAGCTTAATCTCAGATACGCAGTATTTT.